The 24 T cell receptor beta chains given below trace back to one sample, sequenced in a study of human thymus T cells. Clones were read by immunoSEQ multiplex PCR, and TCRdb kept only the in-frame ones, dropping some. The table shows 40,000 to 55,000 clones, with 94% occurring only once. Sequences were obtained from blood. The receptors derive from a boy in the first two years of life with a congenital heart defect but otherwise immunologically healthy.

The V gene is TRBV7-9, the J gene TRBJ2-3; tentative D call: TRBD2 (7 bases). Trimming pared 4 bases from V and 2 bases from J, leaving 16 bases between. The CDR3 loop spans 16 amino acids. Germline assignment: CDR1 SEHNR and CDR2 FQNEAQ (reference sequence). CDR3 residues: CASSSLRRGHTDTQYF. CDR3 in DNA: TGTGCCAGCAGCTCGCTTAGGCGGGGGCACACAGATACGCAGTATTTT.

This chain joins TRBV28 and TRBJ1-2; weak D call: TRBD1 (6 bases). The CDR3 spans 13 residues. The germline CDR1 and CDR2 sequences are MDHEN and SYDVKM. Trimming took off 6 bases at V and 4 bases at J, with 12 bases between the two ends. CDR3 DNA: TGTGCCAGCAGATATGGGGGCGTCTATGGCTACACCTTC. Translating gives CASRYGGVYGYTF.

V gene TRBV6-6 combines with J gene TRBJ2-3; D is undetermined. The germline V gene encodes CDR1 MNHNY and CDR2 SVGAGI (reference sequence). With 0 bases removed from V and 5 bases from J, the gap between germline ends came to 6 bases. The length of the CDR3 is 13 residues. The CDR3 sequence is CASSYSVGDTQYF. CDR3 coding DNA: TGTGCCAGCAGTTACTCGGTGGGAGATACGCAGTATTTT.

J is TRBJ1-5 and V is TRBV28, with 10 bases matching TRBD1. Germline CDR1 reads MDHEN; CDR2 reads SYDVKM. V shed 2 bases, J shed 6 bases, and the junction held 4 bases outside the gene matches. The CDR3 covers 15 residues. The CDR3 region is CASSLGDRGLQPQHF. As DNA, the CDR3 is TGTGCCAGCAGTTTAGGTGACAGGGGGCTTCAGCCCCAGCATTTT.

The chain is built from TRBV2 and TRBJ1-5; D remains ambiguous. This CDR3 has 14 residues. Trimming took off 4 bases at V and 0 bases at J, with 7 bases between the two ends. In germline, CDR1 is SNHLY, CDR2 FYNNEI. The CDR3 region is CASSGELSNQPQHF. The CDR3 region has the DNA TGTGCCAGCAGTGGGGAACTTAGCAATCAGCCCCAGCATTTT.

J is TRBJ2-2 and V is TRBV27; D possibly matches TRBD1 or TRBD2 (5 bases each). Germline-derived CDR1 and CDR2 are MNHEY and SMNVEV (reference sequence). The V gene lost 7 bases and the J gene lost 9 bases, with 18 bases spanning the gap. CDR3 size: 14 residues. The CDR3 DNA is TGTGCCAGCACCCTCAGTCCTGGGACCCGGGAGCTGTTTTTT. It codes for CASTLSPGTRELFF.

The chain joins TRBV7-2 to TRBJ2-3, with 12 bases aligning to TRBD2. CDR3 length equals 16 residues. Germline V gene sequence: CDR1 SGHTA, CDR2 FQGNSA. Losses at the gene ends were 2 bases for V and 2 bases for J; bases not matched to a gene: 2. The CDR3 DNA follows: TGTGCCAGCAGCTTACTAGCGGGGGGGCCCACAGATACGCAGTATTTT. This translates into CASSLLAGGPTDTQYF.

This clone was observed a single time. The chain employs TRBV7-2 and TRBJ1-2; D call uncertain. Germline V gives CDR1 SGHTA, CDR2 FQGNSA. The CDR3 is 12 residues long. Trimming removed 1 base at V and 8 bases at J, with 8 bases between. The CDR3 loop is CASSLGTGGYTF. The DNA for the CDR3 is TGTGCCAGCAGCTTAGGGACGGGGGGCTACACCTTC. Based on the CDR3 plus reference TRBV7-2 and TRBJ1-2, the full variable domain is GAGVSQSPSNKVTEKGKDVELRCDPISGHTALYWYRQSLGQGLEFLIYFQGNSAPDKSGLPSDRFSAERTGGSVSTLTIQRTQQEDSAVYLCASSLGTGGYTFGSGTRLTVV.

V usage is TRBV19 and J usage is TRBJ2-7; the match to TRBD1 covers 9 bases. Trimming at V came to 9 bases and at J to 1 base, leaving 4 bases not matched to a gene. Germline V gene lookup returns CDR1 LNHDA and CDR2 SQIVND (reference sequence). This CDR3 contains 13 residues. The chain's CDR3 is CARGTGKSYEQYF. As DNA, the CDR3 is TGTGCCAGAGGGACAGGGAAATCCTACGAGCAGTACTTC.

V is TRBV18 and J is TRBJ2-7; D gene ambiguous. The CDR3 covers 13 residues. From germline, CDR1 is KGHSH and CDR2 LQKENI. The V end was cut by 3 bases, the J end by 6 bases, with 12 bases between. The DNA for the CDR3 is TGTGCCAGCTCACCGGACCTGCAGCCCGAGCAGTACTTC. It yields the protein CASSPDLQPEQYF. The full variable domain, its missing parts supplied by reference TRBV18 and TRBJ2-7, is NAGVMQNPRHLVRRRGQEARLRCSPMKGHSHVYWYRQLPEEGLKFMVYLQKENIIDESGMPKERFSAEFPKEGPSILRIQQVVRGDSAAYFCASSPDLQPEQYFGPGTRLTVT.

The gene calls are TRBV11-2 and TRBJ2-5; tentatively, D is TRBD2 (6 bases). The ends were cut back, 1 base at V and 5 bases at J, with 17 bases in the middle. The CDR3 covers 16 residues. Per germline, CDR1 SGHAT and CDR2 FQNNGV. In DNA, the CDR3 is TGTGCCAGCAGCTTAGTCCAGGGAGGCGTTTTTGAGACCCAGTACTTC. Its protein is CASSLVQGGVFETQYF.

The chain combines TRBV19 with TRBJ2-5; possibly TRBD1 for D (6 bases). Germline-derived CDR1 and CDR2 are LNHDA and SQIVND (reference sequence). V lost 10 bases, J lost 5 bases, and 23 bases lay in between. The CDR3 has 15 amino acids. Here the CDR3 reads CATSLKGAQGETQYF. As DNA, the CDR3 is TGTGCCACCTCCTTAAAGGGAGCGCAGGGGGAGACCCAGTACTTC.

This clone was seen a single time. The V and J genes are TRBV4-3 and TRBJ1-5; D possibly corresponds to TRBD1 (6 bases). CDR3 length: 15 amino acids. V was clipped by 5 bases and J by 3 bases, with 14 bases between them. Per the germline V gene, CDR1 is LGHNA and CDR2 is YSLEER. The CDR3 here is CASSEGTPFNQPQHF. The CDR3 DNA is TGCGCCAGCAGCGAAGGGACACCCTTCAATCAGCCCCAGCATTTT.

This clone was counted a few times. The CDR3 coding sequence is TGCGCCAGCGGGTCCCAAGAGACCCAGTACTTC. It encodes CASGSQETQYF. The rearrangement links TRBV5-1 to TRBJ2-5, with no clear D. V lost 7 bases and J 1 base, leaving 5 bases between the germline ends. The CDR3 consists of 11 residues. From germline, CDR1 is SGHRS and CDR2 YFSETQ.

The chain uses TRBV4-3 and TRBJ1-1; no definite D call. This CDR3 spans 17 amino acids. The germline V gene encodes CDR1 LGHNA and CDR2 YSLEER. Between the trimmed V and J ends, which lost 1 base and 6 bases, there was a span of 21 bases. The CDR3 DNA reads as TGCGCCAGCAGCCAAGGTCGCTTAGGGTCGGGTGAAGCTGAAGCTTTCTTT. Its protein product is CASSQGRLGSGEAEAFF.

The J gene is TRBJ2-1, the V gene TRBV29-1; 9 nucleotides align to TRBD2. Germline V gene sequence: CDR1 SQVTM, CDR2 ANQGSEA. After removal of 5 bases from V and 2 bases from J, the junction contained 4 bases not matched to a gene. The CDR3 consists of 14 residues. The CDR3 DNA is TGCAGCGTTCGGCCTAGCGGGGCCTACAATGAGCAGTTCTTC. This encodes CSVRPSGAYNEQFF.

The gene calls are TRBV7-2 and TRBJ2-7; 8 bases align to TRBD1. CDR3 length equals 13 residues. CDR1 is SGHTA and CDR2 is FQGNSA in the germline V gene. Losses at the gene ends were 3 bases for V and 2 bases for J; bases not matched to a gene: 0. The CDR3 loop is CASSLTGAYEQYF. In DNA, the CDR3 is TGTGCCAGCAGCTTGACAGGGGCCTACGAGCAGTACTTC.

This clone came up a few times. The chain carries TRBV2 and TRBJ2-7; D gene ambiguous. V dropped 7 bases and J dropped 2 bases, with 3 bases sitting between them. CDR1 is SNHLY and CDR2 is FYNNEI in the germline V gene. The CDR3 extends over 10 amino acids. CDR3 residues: CASTTYEQYF. The CDR3, as DNA: TGTGCCAGCACAACCTACGAGCAGTACTTC. Full variable domain (outside the CDR3, taken from reference TRBV2 and TRBJ2-7): EPEVTQTPSHQVTQMGQEVILRCVPISNHLYFYWYRQILGQKVEFLVSFYNNEISEKSEIFDDQFSVERPDGSNFTLKIRSTKLEDSAMYFCASTTYEQYFGPGTRLTVT.

This chain uses TRBV30 with TRBJ2-5; D gene ambiguous. Between the trimmed V and J ends, which lost 4 bases and 4 bases, there was a span of 10 bases. The length of the CDR3 is 12 residues. The V gene's germline CDR1 is GTSNPN and CDR2 SVGIG (reference sequence). CDR3 coding DNA: TGTGCCTGGACTCTATCCCGAGAGACCCAGTACTTC. Translation: CAWTLSRETQYF. The full variable domain, with the rest looked up from reference TRBV30 and TRBJ2-5, is SQTIHQWPATLVQPVGSPLSLECTVEGTSNPNLYWYRQAAGRGLQLLFYSVGIGQISSEVPQNLSASRPQDRQFILSSKKLLLSDSGFYLCAWTLSRETQYFGPGTRLLVL.

The chain combines TRBV30 with TRBJ2-7; D not resolved. The V and J ends lost 0 bases and 7 bases respectively, with 7 bases between them. Germline V gives CDR1 GTSNPN, CDR2 SVGIG (reference sequence). The CDR3 is made up of 11 amino acids. The CDR3 loop reads CAWSVRSEQYF. The CDR3 DNA reads TGTGCCTGGAGTGTACGAAGTGAGCAGTACTTC.

The chain uses TRBV4-1 and TRBJ2-5; tentative D call: TRBD1 (6 bases). V shed 4 bases and J shed 2 bases, with 11 bases lying between them. Looked up from germline, CDR1 is MGHRA and CDR2 is YSYEKL. This CDR3 contains 14 residues. DNA of the CDR3: TGCGCCAGCAGCCTACGACAGGAACAAGAGACCCAGTACTTC. Residues: CASSLRQEQETQYF.

This clone was seen only a few times. J is TRBJ1-6 and V is TRBV5-1, with D possibly being TRBD1 (6 bases). Germline CDR1 is SGHRS and CDR2 is YFSETQ. The CDR3 is made up of 16 amino acids. V was shortened by 0 bases and J by 9 bases, with 16 bases between the two germline ends. The DNA of the CDR3 is TGCGCCAGCAGCTTGGTGTCAGGGAGGGGGATTTCACCCCTCCACTTT. Residues: CASSLVSGRGISPLHF. The full variable domain, rest sourced from reference TRBV5-1 and TRBJ1-6, is KAGVTQTPRYLIKTRGQQVTLSCSPISGHRSVSWYQQTPGQGLQFLFEYFSETQRNKGNFPGRFSGRQFSNSRSEMNVSTLELGDSALYLCASSLVSGRGISPLHFGNGTRLTVT.

This clone was recorded only once. V usage is TRBV9 and J usage is TRBJ2-1; 8 bases agree with TRBD2. V was clipped by 6 bases and J by 10 bases; unmatched bases: 9. The CDR3 has 13 amino acids. Germline V gene data show CDR1 as SGDLS and CDR2 as YYNGEE. The CDR3 sequence: CASTINSGDEQFF. Here the CDR3 DNA reads TGTGCCAGCACCATTAATAGCGGGGACGAGCAGTTCTTC. Complete variable domain (other parts from reference TRBV9 and TRBJ2-1): DSGVTQTPKHLITATGQRVTLRCSPRSGDLSVYWYQQSLDQGLQFLIQYYNGEERAKGNILERFSAQQFPDLHSELNLSSLELGDSALYFCASTINSGDEQFFGPGTRLTVL.

This sequence joins TRBV7-2 and TRBJ1-2; no firm D call. This CDR3 contains 12 residues. Germline loops: CDR1 SGHTA, CDR2 FQGNSA. V was clipped by 4 bases and J by 6 bases, with 9 bases between them. CDR3 in DNA: TGTGCCAGCAGCTCCCGGGAGAATGGCTACACCTTC. Translating gives CASSSRENGYTF.